The source of this T cell receptor (beta chain) is a study of regulatory T cells in long-lasting Graves disease. Findings and limits, study-wide: Whereas around 970 public clonotypes were shared by new patients, persistent patients shared more, at roughly 3,000. TRBV28, TRBJ1-2 and TRBJ2-5 emerged as the favored segments in persistent disease.

Building of the TCR beta libraries involved iRepertoire HTBI primers and Arm-PCR of CDR3 regions. MiXCR, applied by TCRdb to the multiplex PCR reads, yields one record per CDR3 protein. The sample lists 600,000 to 800,000 distinct CDR3 sequences; about 30% were seen once. This clonotype was counted a few times. Its antigen is not known. Trimming took off 0 bases at V and 6 bases at J, with 5 bases between the two ends. The germline V gene has CDR1 LGHDT and CDR2 YNNKEL (reference sequence). The CDR3 is 12 amino acids. Time point in this sample: persistent/refractory GD, antithyroid drugs over 5 years with positive TRAb. Making the TCR library involved RNA that had been extracted from PBMCs. Diagnoses of Graves' disease were made by American Thyroid Association guidelines. Staff took roughly 9 milliliters of peripheral blood and put it into EDTA tubes.

The sequenced sample was peripheral blood mononuclear cells (PBMCs), obtained when the disease was refractory, from a patient treated with antithyroid drugs. This chain connects TRBV3-1 to TRBJ1-2; D might be TRBD1 (5 bases). The receptor's source is a female donor with Graves disease. The CDR3 coding sequence is TGTGCCAGCAGCCAAGAGGGACATGGCTACACCTTC. This encodes CASSQEGHGYTF. The variable domain in full, with the rest retrieved from reference TRBV3-1 and TRBJ1-2, is DTAVSQTPKYLVTQMGNDKSIKCEQNLGHDTMYWYKQDSKKFLKIMFSYNNKELIINETVPNRFSPKSPDKAHLNLHINSLELGDSAVYFCASSQEGHGYTFGSGTRLTVV.